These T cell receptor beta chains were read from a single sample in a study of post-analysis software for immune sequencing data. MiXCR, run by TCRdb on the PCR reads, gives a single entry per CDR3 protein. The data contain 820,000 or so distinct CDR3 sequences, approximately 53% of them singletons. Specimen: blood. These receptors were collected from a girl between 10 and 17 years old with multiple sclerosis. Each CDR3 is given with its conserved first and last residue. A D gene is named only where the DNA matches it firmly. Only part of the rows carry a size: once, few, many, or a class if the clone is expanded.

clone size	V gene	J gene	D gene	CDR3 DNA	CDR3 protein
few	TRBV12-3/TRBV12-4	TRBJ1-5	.	TGTGCCAGCAGTTGGGGTAGCAATCAGCCCCAGCATTTT	CASSWGSNQPQHF
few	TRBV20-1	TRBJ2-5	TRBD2	TGCAGTGCTAGAGATGCGGGGGGACAAGAGACCCAGTACTTC	CSARDAGGQETQYF
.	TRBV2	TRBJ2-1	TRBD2	TGTGCCACCGGGGGGGCCCCCTACAATGAGCAGTTCTTC	CATGGAPYNEQFF
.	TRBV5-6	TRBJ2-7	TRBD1	TGTGCCAGCAGCCCCCCAGGGACAGGGTTCTACGAGCAGTACTTC	CASSPPGTGFYEQYF
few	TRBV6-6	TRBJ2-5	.	TGTGCCAGCAGTTACCCACAGGGATCCCAAGAGACCCAGTACTTC	CASSYPQGSQETQYF
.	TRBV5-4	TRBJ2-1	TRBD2	TGTGCCAGCAGCTTGGCGGGACTAGGGAATTACAATGAGCAGTTCTTC	CASSLAGLGNYNEQFF
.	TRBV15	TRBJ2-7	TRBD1	TGTGCCACCAGCCCGGGACAGGCGCAAAACGAGCAGTACTTC	CATSPGQAQNEQYF
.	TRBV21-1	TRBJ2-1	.	TGTGCCAGCAGCCCCGATGACAGGGCCCCCCATGAGCAGTTCTTC	CASSPDDRAPHEQFF
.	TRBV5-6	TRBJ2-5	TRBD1	TGTGCCAGCAGCTGGGGGACAGGGGAGGACCAAGAGACCCAGTACTTC	CASSWGTGEDQETQYF
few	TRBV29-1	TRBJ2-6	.	TGCAGCGTTCGTTCTGCCAGTAGCTCTGGGGCCAACGTCCTGACTTTC	CSVRSASSSGANVLTF